This T cell receptor (beta chain) was sequenced in a study of shared clonotypes between healthy human individuals. TCRdb keeps only in-frame clones here, not all; method: immunoSEQ multiplex PCR. Among 2,500,000 or so clones listed, roughly 92% were seen once. The sequenced sample consisted of naive CD4+ T cells sorted from blood. The subset here: CD45RA+ positively selected. The receptor was derived from a man between 18 and 29 years old in good health.

In DNA form, the CDR3 reads TGCGCCAGCAGCCTTGCTAGCGGAAGCTCCTACGAGCAGTACTTC. Protein product: CASSLASGSSYEQYF. This chain links TRBV4-1 with TRBJ2-7; 7 nucleotides align to TRBD2. The CDR3 spans 15 residues. Germline CDR1 MGHRA, CDR2 YSYEKL. V dropped 4 bases and J dropped 0; count of bases not matched to a gene: 6.